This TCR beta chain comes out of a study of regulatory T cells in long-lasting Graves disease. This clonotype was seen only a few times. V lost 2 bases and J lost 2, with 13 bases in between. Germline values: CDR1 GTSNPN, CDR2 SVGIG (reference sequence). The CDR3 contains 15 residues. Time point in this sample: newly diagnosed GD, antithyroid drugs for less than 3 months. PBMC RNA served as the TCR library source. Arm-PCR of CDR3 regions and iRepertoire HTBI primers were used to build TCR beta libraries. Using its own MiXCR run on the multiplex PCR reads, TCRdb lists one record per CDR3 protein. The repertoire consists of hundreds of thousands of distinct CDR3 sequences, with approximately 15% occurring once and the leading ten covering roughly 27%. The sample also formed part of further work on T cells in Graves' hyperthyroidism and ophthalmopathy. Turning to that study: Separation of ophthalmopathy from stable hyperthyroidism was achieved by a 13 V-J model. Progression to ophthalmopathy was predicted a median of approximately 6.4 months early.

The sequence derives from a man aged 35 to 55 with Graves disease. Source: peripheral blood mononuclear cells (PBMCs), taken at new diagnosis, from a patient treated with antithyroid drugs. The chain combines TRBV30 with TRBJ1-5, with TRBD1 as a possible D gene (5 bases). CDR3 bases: TGTGCCTGGAGTCAAAGGGGTTTCCGCAATCAGCCCCAGCATTTT. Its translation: CAWSQRGFRNQPQHF.